This is a list of T cell receptor beta chains from one sample in a study of blood T cell repertoires in COVID-19. Sequencing used immunoSEQ multiplex PCR; TCRdb keeps in-frame clones, though not all of them. The table has under 250,000 clones, about 82% seen once. Sequencing was carried out using peripheral blood. These receptors were taken from a woman older than 75 with COVID-19, enrolled during active disease. The CDR3 runs from the conserved cysteine through the conserved F or W. A D gene is named only where the DNA matches it firmly. The size of a clone is reported for some rows only, either as once, few or many, or as a class for expanded clones.

d_call,v_call,cdr3_length,clone_size,j_call,cdr3_nt,cdr3_aa
-,TRBV19,15,-,TRBJ2-7,TGTGCCAGTAGCATCACAGGGCCTAGCTCCTACGAGCAGTACTTC,CASSITGPSSYEQYF
TRBD1,TRBV5-1,15,-,TRBJ1-3,TGCGCCAGCAGCTTAGAGACAGGGGCTGGAAACACCATATATTTT,CASSLETGAGNTIYF
TRBD1,TRBV2,14,few,TRBJ1-1,TGTGCCAGCAGAGGGGACAGACAGAACACTGAAGCTTTCTTT,CASRGDRQNTEAFF
-,TRBV6-5,14,-,TRBJ1-2,TGTGCCAGCAGGGGATCAGGGGAGAACTACGGCTACACCTTC,CASRGSGENYGYTF
TRBD1,TRBV28,15,-,TRBJ1-2,TGTGCCAGCAGTGCCGCCGACAGGGGGCAAGATGGCTACACCTTC,CASSAADRGQDGYTF
-,TRBV4-2,17,few,TRBJ1-2,TGTGCCAGCAGCCAGTCCCAGGCGACCAGGCCTAACTATGGCTACACCTTC,CASSQSQATRPNYGYTF
TRBD1,TRBV19,14,-,TRBJ2-7,TGTGCCAGTAGTACTACAGGGGGCTCGGTCGAGCAGTACTTC,CASSTTGGSVEQYF
-,TRBV28,11,-,TRBJ1-2,TGTGCCAGCAGAATGGAGTATGGCTACACCTTC,CASRMEYGYTF
-,TRBV20-1,11,-,TRBJ1-1,TGCAGTGGGGGGGGTTCCACTGAAGCTTTCTTT,CSGGGSTEAFF
TRBD1,TRBV18,16,-,TRBJ1-5,TGTGCCAGCTCACAGTCGGGACAGATTTACAATCAGCCCCAGCATTTT,CASSQSGQIYNQPQHF
-,TRBV9,14,-,TRBJ1-6,TGTGCCAGCAGCGTAGGGGCCCTTGGGTCACCCCTCCACTTT,CASSVGALGSPLHF